A selection of T cell receptor beta chains follows, all from one sample in a study of blood T cells in healthy people across ages. TCRdb re-analysed the 5' RACE reads in MiXCR, keeping a single row per CDR3 protein. The sample records fewer than 2 million distinct CDR3 sequences, 39% being singletons. The material sequenced was blood. The source is a human donor in good health. Each CDR3 is given with its conserved first and last residue. D genes are given only for firm matches. Expanded clones get a size class; other rows say once, few or many, or leave the size out.

size	D	V	J	DNA	CDR3
many	NA	TRBV29-1	TRBJ2-1	TGCAGCGTTCCGCAGGGACCTCTTGGGGGTGAGCAGTTCTTC	CSVPQGPLGGEQFF
NA	NA	TRBV20-1	TRBJ1-2	TGCAGTGCTAGAGAAGGGGGGCCGAGGCCCCATGGCTACACCTTC	CSAREGGPRPHGYTF
NA	TRBD1	TRBV5-1	TRBJ1-2	TGCGCCAGCAGCTCTGACAGGGCTACTAACTATGGCTACACCTTC	CASSSDRATNYGYTF
NA	NA	TRBV7-3	TRBJ2-6	TGTGCCAGCAGCTCCGACCCTTCTGGGGCCAACGTCCTGACTTTC	CASSSDPSGANVLTF
NA	NA	TRBV27	TRBJ2-3	TGTGCCAGCAGTTTCCCCGACGCCCCAGATACGCAGTATTTT	CASSFPDAPDTQYF
NA	TRBD2	TRBV6-5	TRBJ2-1	TGTGCCAGCAGTTACGAGCTAGCGGGGGGTCGGGACTACAATGAGCAGTTCTTC	CASSYELAGGRDYNEQFF
once	TRBD1	TRBV15	TRBJ2-2	TGTGCCACCAGCAGTAGGACAGGGAGTACCGGGGAGCTGTTTTTT	CATSSRTGSTGELFF
few	TRBD2	TRBV4-2	TRBJ2-7	TGTGCCAGCAGCCCGGGGGGGCTAGCGAGCGAGCAGTACTTC	CASSPGGLASEQYF
few	NA	TRBV11-2	TRBJ2-3	TGTGCCAGCTCACCGACTAGGGGCACAGATACGCAGTATTTT	CASSPTRGTDTQYF
many	NA	TRBV7-9	TRBJ2-7	TGTGCCAGCAGCTTAGTTGGGTTCGAGCAGTACTTC	CASSLVGFEQYF
NA	NA	TRBV7-2	TRBJ1-1	TGTGCCAGCAGCTTCACAGGGTTAGCTGAAGCTTTCTTT	CASSFTGLAEAFF
few	NA	TRBV6-5	TRBJ2-2	TGTGCCAGCAGTCCGGAGGGACGGTACACCGGGGAGCTGTTTTTT	CASSPEGRYTGELFF
few	NA	TRBV4-3	TRBJ1-2	TGCGCCAGCAGCCACGGGGGAGTAAACTATGGCTACACCTTC	CASSHGGVNYGYTF
NA	NA	TRBV6-6	TRBJ1-1	TGTGCCAGCAGTTACTCCTCAGGGGAGACTGAAGCTTTCTTT	CASSYSSGETEAFF
once	NA	TRBV12-3/TRBV12-4	TRBJ1-5	TGTGCCAGCAGGCTCAGCGCCCAGGGCAATCAGCCCCAGCATTTT	CASRLSAQGNQPQHF
few	NA	TRBV10-3	TRBJ1-2	TGTGCCTCCCGGGGGAAATTCGACGGCTACACCTTC	CASRGKFDGYTF
NA	NA	TRBV12-3/TRBV12-4	TRBJ1-3	TGTGCCAGCAGTTTGTGGGGGAACTCTGGAAACACCATATATTTT	CASSLWGNSGNTIYF
many	NA	TRBV14	TRBJ2-3	TGTGCCAGCAGCTTCTTCCTAGCCTCCGCAGATACGCAGTATTTT	CASSFFLASADTQYF
NA	NA	TRBV7-9	TRBJ1-4	TGTGCCAGCAGCCGTTCGAATGAAAAACTGTTTTTT	CASSRSNEKLFF
many	NA	TRBV7-3	TRBJ2-3	TGTGCCAGCAGCTTGTATGCTAGCACAGATACGCAGTATTTT	CASSLYASTDTQYF
NA	TRBD1	TRBV2	TRBJ2-1	TGTGCCAGCAAGGGACAGCCTTACAATGAGCAGTTCTTC	CASKGQPYNEQFF
few	TRBD1	TRBV5-1	TRBJ2-7	TGCGCCAGCAGCGCGGCGGGGACAGGGCTAAGCGAGCAGTACTTC	CASSAAGTGLSEQYF